This TCR beta chain was found in a study of blood T cell repertoires in COVID-19. Whole-study context: Nucleic acid was either cDNA or gDNA, and it came from T cells, B-cell-depleted T cells, or PBMCs.

The V end lost 3 bases, the J end lost 1 base, and 3 bases lay between the germline ends. This CDR3 spans 12 amino acids. Germline V gene data show CDR1 as KGHSH and CDR2 as LQKENI. In the source study's methods: Researchers report that nucleated cell counts were estimated from reference gene primer amplification. Sequencing was performed with immunoSEQ multiplex PCR; in TCRdb, only in-frame clones are kept and a portion is missing. The DNA gave D and trimming, while V, J and clone size come from that table. The sample includes roughly 68,000 clones, roughly 80% of them seen just once. Enrolled through a virtual design, the participants were between roughly 18 and 89 years of age and came from under 30 US areas. Participant-reported clinical history was the basis for cohort assignment.

The receptor was isolated from a woman between 35 and 50 years old with acute COVID-19. This chain uses TRBV18 with TRBJ1-1; D is undetermined. Sequencing used PBMCs or T cells enriched from blood (not recorded which). The CDR3 nucleotides are TGTGCCAGCTCACCTCAGAACACTGAAGCTTTCTTT. It codes for CASSPQNTEAFF. The variable domain in full, with the rest retrieved from reference TRBV18 and TRBJ1-1, is NAGVMQNPRHLVRRRGQEARLRCSPMKGHSHVYWYRQLPEEGLKFMVYLQKENIIDESGMPKERFSAEFPKEGPSILRIQQVVRGDSAAYFCASSPQNTEAFFGQGTRLTVV.